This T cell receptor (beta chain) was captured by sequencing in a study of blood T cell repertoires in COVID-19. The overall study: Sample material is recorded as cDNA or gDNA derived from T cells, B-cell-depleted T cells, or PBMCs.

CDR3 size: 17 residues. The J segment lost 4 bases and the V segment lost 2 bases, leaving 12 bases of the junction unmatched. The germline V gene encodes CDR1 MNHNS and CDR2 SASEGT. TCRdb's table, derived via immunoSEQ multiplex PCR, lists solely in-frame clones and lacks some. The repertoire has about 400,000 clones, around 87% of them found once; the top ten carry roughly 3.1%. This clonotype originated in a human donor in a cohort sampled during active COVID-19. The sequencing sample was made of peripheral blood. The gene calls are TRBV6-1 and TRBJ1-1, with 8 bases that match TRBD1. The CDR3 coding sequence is TGTGCCAGCAGTGAATATTTCGGCAGGGGGCAAGGCACTGAAGCTTTCTTT. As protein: CASSEYFGRGQGTEAFF.